Included here is one T cell receptor beta chain sequence, with context. J was trimmed by 0 bases and V by 5 bases; bases with no gene match: 8. Germline V gene sequence: CDR1 SGHTA, CDR2 FQGNSA. The CDR3 length is 17 residues. This sample is drawn from a study of neoadjuvant nivolumab and ipilimumab in lung cancer. Generated by immunoSEQ multiplex PCR, the TCRdb table keeps only in-frame clones and is missing some. Of roughly 30,000 clones detected, less than 90% appear once; the ten largest clones hold 5.5% to 7.5%. The V gene is TRBV7-2, the J gene TRBJ1-4, with TRBD1 matching over 8 bases. This material consisted of peripheral blood, taken before neoadjuvant nivolumab, alone or with ipilimumab. The TCR originated in an adult with non-small cell lung cancer. CDR3 region: CASSPSRQGTTNEKLFF. The CDR3 region has the DNA TGTGCCAGCAGCCCATCGCGACAGGGGACAACTAATGAAAAACTGTTTTTT.